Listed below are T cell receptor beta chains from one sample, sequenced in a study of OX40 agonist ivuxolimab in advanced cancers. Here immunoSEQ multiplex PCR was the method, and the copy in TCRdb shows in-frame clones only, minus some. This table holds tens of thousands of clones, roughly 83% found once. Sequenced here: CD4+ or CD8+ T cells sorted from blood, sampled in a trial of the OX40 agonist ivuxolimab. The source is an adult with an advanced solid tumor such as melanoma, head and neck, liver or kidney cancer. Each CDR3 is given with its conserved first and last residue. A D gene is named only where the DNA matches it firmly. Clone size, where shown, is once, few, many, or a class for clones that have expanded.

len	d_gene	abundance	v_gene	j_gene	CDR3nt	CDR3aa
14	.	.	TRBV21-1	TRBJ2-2	TGTGCCAGCAGCAAATATCGGAGCACCGGGGAGCTGTTTTTT	CASSKYRSTGELFF
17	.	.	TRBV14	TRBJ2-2	TGTGCCAGCAGCCAAGATGCCGGGAATCTGAACACCGGGGAGCTGTTTTTT	CASSQDAGNLNTGELFF
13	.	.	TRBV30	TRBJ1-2	TGTGCCTGGAGCCAGGACATCCCTTATGGCTACACCTTC	CAWSQDIPYGYTF
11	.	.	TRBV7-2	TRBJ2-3	TGTGCCAGCAGCTTCGGCGAACCACCCTATTTT	CASSFGEPPYF
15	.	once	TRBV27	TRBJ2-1	TGTGCCAGCAGTTTATCGATTAAGGGGTACAATGAGCAGTTCTTC	CASSLSIKGYNEQFF
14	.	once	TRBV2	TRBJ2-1	TGTGCCCTCTCCGCGGCTAGCGTAGGTGTGGAGCAGTTCTTC	CALSAASVGVEQFF
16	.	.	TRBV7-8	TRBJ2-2	TGTGCCAGCAGCTTCCCCCGATTGCTAGCCGCCGGGGAGCTGTTTTTT	CASSFPRLLAAGELFF
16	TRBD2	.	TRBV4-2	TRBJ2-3	TGTGCCAGCAGCCAAGGACTAGCGGGAGGGCCAGATACGCAGTATTTT	CASSQGLAGGPDTQYF
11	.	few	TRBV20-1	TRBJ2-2	TGCAGTGCCGGACCGGGCGGGGAGCTGTTTTTT	CSAGPGGELFF
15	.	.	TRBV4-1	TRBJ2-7	TGCGCCAGCAGTCAGGAGACAGCTATCGGGTACGAGCAGTACTTC	CASSQETAIGYEQYF
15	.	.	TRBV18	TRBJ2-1	TGTGCCAGCTCATACGGTTTTAACTCCTACAATGAGCAGTTCTTC	CASSYGFNSYNEQFF
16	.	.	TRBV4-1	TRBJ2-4	TGCGCCAGCAGCTCCTCAGTGGGGGAAGCCAAAAACATTCAGTACTTC	CASSSSVGEAKNIQYF
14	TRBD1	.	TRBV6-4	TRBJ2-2	TGTGCCAGCAGTGAGCAGGGGGACACCGGGGAGCTGTTTTTT	CASSEQGDTGELFF
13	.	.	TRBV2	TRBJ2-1	TGTGCCAGCAGTCCCGGGACTTACAGGGAGCAGTTCTTC	CASSPGTYREQFF
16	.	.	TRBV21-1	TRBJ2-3	TGTGCCAGGTACCCGGGACTCCCTTCGGGAACAGATACGCAGTATTTT	CARYPGLPSGTDTQYF
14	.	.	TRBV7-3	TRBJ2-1	TGTGCCAGCAGCTTATTCGGGGGGCTGGATGAGCAGTTCTTC	CASSLFGGLDEQFF
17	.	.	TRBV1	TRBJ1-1	TGCACCAGCAGCCAAGAACAGGGATGGGTCAGAAACACTGAAGCTTTCTTT	CTSSQEQGWVRNTEAFF
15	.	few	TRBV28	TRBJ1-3	TGTGCCAGCAGTTTGCCCAGCGACTCTGGAAACACCATATATTTT	CASSLPSDSGNTIYF
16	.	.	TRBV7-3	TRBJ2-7	TGTGCCAGCAGCTCACACTCAGGACGCTACTCCTACGAGCAGTACTTC	CASSSHSGRYSYEQYF
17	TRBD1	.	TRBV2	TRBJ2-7	TGTGCCAGCAGACGACCGACAGGGGTGGGGATACGGTACGAGCAGTACTTC	CASRRPTGVGIRYEQYF
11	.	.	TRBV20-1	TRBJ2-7	TGCAGTGCTAGGTCGGGGTACGAGCAGTACTTC	CSARSGYEQYF
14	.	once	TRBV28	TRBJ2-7	TGTGCCAGCAGTTTAGGGGCAGGGGCCTACGAGCAGTACTTC	CASSLGAGAYEQYF
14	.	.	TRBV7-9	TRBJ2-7	TGTGCCAGCAGCTTACGAGGGGGTATCTACGAGCAGTACTTC	CASSLRGGIYEQYF
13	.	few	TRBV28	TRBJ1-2	TGTGCCAGCAGGGCTCGGGGGCTCGATGGCTACACCTTC	CASRARGLDGYTF
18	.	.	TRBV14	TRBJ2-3	TGTGCCAGCAGCCAATTTATATGGGGCACGGGAGAAACAGATACGCAGTATTTT	CASSQFIWGTGETDTQYF
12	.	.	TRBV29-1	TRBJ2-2	TGCAGCGCAAGGCTGGGCAACGGGGAGCTGTTTTTT	CSARLGNGELFF
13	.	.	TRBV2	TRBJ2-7	TGTGCCAGCAGTGAGGGCCCCCCCTACGAGCAGTACTTC	CASSEGPPYEQYF
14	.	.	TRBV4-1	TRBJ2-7	TGCGCCAGCAGCCCTGGGGGGGGCGCCTACGAGCAGTACTTC	CASSPGGGAYEQYF
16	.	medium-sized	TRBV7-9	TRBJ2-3	TGTGCCAGCACCGCACGAGGGCGGGATGGCACAGATACGCAGTATTTT	CASTARGRDGTDTQYF
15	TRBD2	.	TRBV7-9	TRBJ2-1	TGTGCCAGCAGCTTAGTAGCGGGGGCACCAATTGAGGAGTTCTTC	CASSLVAGAPIEEFF